A single sample gave rise to the 20 T cell receptor beta chains below, sequenced in a study of radiotherapy plus CTLA-4 blockade in lung cancer. The assay was immunoSEQ multiplex PCR, and TCRdb's table has in-frame clones only and misses some. The table includes roughly 100,000 clones, 85% detected once. Sequences were derived from peripheral blood, sampled from a patient treated with radiotherapy plus ipilimumab. These receptor sequences come from a human donor with non-small cell lung cancer that progressed on radiotherapy plus ipilimumab. Some clones in this sample may be carry-over from other donors' samples.

The rearrangement links TRBV6-1 to TRBJ1-2; D not certain. The V end lost 3 bases, the J end lost 4 bases, and 6 bases lay between the germline ends. CDR1 and CDR2 from the germline V gene are MNHNS and SASEGT. This CDR3 is built from 12 residues. As DNA, the CDR3 is TGTGCCAGCAGTGAGGTCCGCTATGGCTACACCTTC. Translated, it gives CASSEVRYGYTF.

This clone showed up just a few times. The chain joins TRBV6-4 to TRBJ2-1; the match to TRBD1 covers 7 bases. Germline-derived CDR1 and CDR2 are MRHNA and SNTAGT. J lost 2 bases, V lost 9 bases, and 19 bases had no gene match. The CDR3 spans 18 residues. The CDR3, as DNA: TGTGCCAGGACTCCGGGACAGACCCCCTCTGTTCCCTACAATGAGCAGTTCTTC. Translation gives CARTPGQTPSVPYNEQFF.

This chain connects TRBV5-4 to TRBJ2-3; possible D gene TRBD2, 6 bases. This CDR3 is 14 amino acids long. The germline CDR1 and CDR2 sequences are SGHNT and YYREEE (reference sequence). Trimming pared 6 bases from V and 1 base from J, leaving 12 bases between. The CDR3 loop is CASKKWGGTDTQYF. In nucleotides, the CDR3 is TGTGCCAGCAAGAAGTGGGGGGGCACAGATACGCAGTATTTT.

The chain carries TRBV21-1 and TRBJ1-2. TRBV21-1 is a recognized pseudogene. The CDR3 loop spans 17 amino acids. CDR3 in amino acids: CASSKEERMGFNYGYTF. The CDR3 nucleotides read TGTGCCAGCAGCAAAGAAGAACGCATGGGGTTTAACTATGGCTACACCTTC.

The CDR3: CASSRGLSTDTQYF. The CDR3 DNA sequence: TGTGCCAGCAGTCGGGGGTTAAGCACAGATACGCAGTATTTT. The chain employs TRBV7-6 and TRBJ2-3; tentative D call: TRBD2 (6 bases). Germline CDR1 reads SGHVS; CDR2 reads FNYEAQ. V was clipped by 6 bases and J by 0 bases, with 10 bases between them. The CDR3 loop spans 14 amino acids.

CDR3 region: CASTYRQGASGYTF. The CDR3 nucleotides are TGTGCCAGCACCTATCGACAGGGGGCGTCCGGCTACACCTTC. The chain is built from TRBV6-5 and TRBJ1-2; 10 bases are a match to TRBD1. CDR3 length: 14 amino acids. Germline CDR1 and CDR2: MNHEY and SVGAGI. J was trimmed by 8 bases and V by 7 bases; bases with no gene match: 10.

The chain has TRBV7-9 and TRBJ2-2; D unclear. V was pared by 2 bases and J by 1 base, with 5 bases between. The CDR3 extends over 14 amino acids. From germline, CDR1 is SEHNR and CDR2 FQNEAQ (reference sequence). For the CDR3, the DNA is TGTGCCAGCAGCTTACAGCGGAACACCGGGGAGCTGTTTTTT. Its translation is CASSLQRNTGELFF. The full variable domain, with the rest looked up from reference TRBV7-9 and TRBJ2-2, is DTGVSQNPRHKITKRGQNVTFRCDPISEHNRLYWYRQTLGQGPEFLTYFQNEAQLEKSRLLSDRFSAERPKGSFSTLEIQRTEQGDSAMYLCASSLQRNTGELFFGEGSRLTVL.

The CDR3 nucleotides read TGTGCCAGTAGTATAGACCCGGACAGGCCCGAAGCTTTCTTT. It yields the protein CASSIDPDRPEAFF. V is TRBV19 and J is TRBJ1-1, with 7 bases identical to TRBD1. Germline CDR1 LNHDA, CDR2 SQIVND (reference sequence). The CDR3 sequence is 14 residues long. V trimming: 0 bases; J trimming: 8 bases; junction bases outside the gene matches: 6.

The V gene is TRBV7-2, the J gene TRBJ1-6; D is unclear. With 3 bases removed from V and 12 bases from J, the gap between germline ends came to 6 bases. Germline V gives CDR1 SGHTA, CDR2 FQGNSA. The CDR3 spans 11 residues. CDR3 region: CASSFGLPLHF. In DNA form, the CDR3 reads TGTGCCAGCAGCTTCGGGCTACCCCTCCACTTT.

This chain uses TRBV5-4 with TRBJ1-2; D gene uncertain. The germline gives CDR1 SGHNT, CDR2 YYREEE (reference sequence). This CDR3 region has 14 residues. Deletions cut 0 bases from V and 7 bases from J, with 13 bases between. The CDR3 spells CASSLDGSYSGYTF. CDR3 nucleotides: TGTGCCAGCAGCTTGGACGGGAGCTATAGTGGCTACACCTTC.

This chain links TRBV9 with TRBJ1-2; D gene unclear. The germline V gene has CDR1 SGDLS and CDR2 YYNGEE. The CDR3 loop spans 17 amino acids. V shed 0 bases and J shed 8 bases, with 23 bases lying between them. CDR3 protein: CASSVVPGGGFSGGYTF. As DNA, the CDR3 is TGTGCCAGCAGCGTAGTGCCGGGCGGAGGGTTCTCGGGCGGCTACACCTTC.

The chain carries TRBV5-4 and TRBJ1-6, with TRBD1 matching 7 bases. The V gene's germline CDR1 is SGHNT and CDR2 YYREEE (reference sequence). V lost 2 bases to trimming and J lost 7 bases; unmatched junction nucleotides: 6. CDR3 size: 15 residues. The CDR3 spells CASSFRTGLNSPLHF. CDR3 in DNA: TGTGCCAGCAGCTTCCGGACAGGACTGAATTCACCCCTCCACTTT.

This clone appeared a few times. The chain combines TRBV11-2 with TRBJ2-2; D is unresolved. The germline CDR1 and CDR2 sequences are SGHAT and FQNNGV. The V end was cut by 5 bases, the J end by 4 bases, with 17 bases between. The CDR3 length is 16 residues. CDR3 nucleotides: TGTGCCAGCAGCGCCTACAGAGAAATGGGCACCGGGGAGCTGTTTTTT. The encoded protein is CASSAYREMGTGELFF.

The chain carries TRBV29-1 and TRBJ2-2; TRBD1 matches 7 bases. The CDR3 is made up of 12 amino acids. CDR1 and CDR2 (germline): SQVTM, ANQGSEA. V dropped 7 bases and J dropped 6; count of bases not matched to a gene: 5. DNA for the CDR3: TGCAGCGGTGGACAGGAGGCCGGGGAGCTGTTTTTT. Residues: CSGGQEAGELFF.

The chain has TRBV7-3 and TRBJ2-3; 7 positions match TRBD1. Germline CDR1 reads SGHTA; CDR2 reads FQGTGA. V shed 2 bases and J 2 bases; nucleotides not matched to a gene: 7. The CDR3 covers 16 residues. In DNA form, the CDR3 reads TGTGCCAGCAGCTTATACAGGGGAAGTTTCACAGATACGCAGTATTTT. This codes for CASSLYRGSFTDTQYF.

This chain connects TRBV5-8 to TRBJ1-5, with D uncertain. Germline values: CDR1 SGHTS, CDR2 YDEGEE. V was pared by 1 base and J by 2 bases, with 7 bases between. CDR3 length: 14 amino acids. The chain's CDR3 is CASSLYQGNQPQHF. The CDR3 nucleotides read TGTGCCAGCAGCTTGTACCAGGGCAATCAGCCCCAGCATTTT.

The rearrangement links TRBV7-2 to TRBJ1-2, with a weak D call TRBD1 (5 bases). V was shortened by 5 bases and J by 7 bases, with 17 bases between the two germline ends. This CDR3 is built from 14 residues. Germline V CDR1 and CDR2: SGHTA, FQGNSA. The CDR3 nucleotides read TGTGCCAGCAGCGCTTCGGGGGGTCCAGGTGGCTACACCTTC. Translating it yields CASSASGGPGGYTF. Combining the CDR3 with reference TRBV7-2 and TRBJ1-2 gives the whole variable domain GAGVSQSPSNKVTEKGKDVELRCDPISGHTALYWYRQSLGQGLEFLIYFQGNSAPDKSGLPSDRFSAERTGGSVSTLTIQRTQQEDSAVYLCASSASGGPGGYTFGSGTRLTVV.

This chain connects TRBV11-3 to TRBJ1-3; D is unresolved. This CDR3 has 15 amino acids. Germline-derived CDR1 and CDR2 are SGHNT and YENEEA. V gave up 3 bases and J gave up 0 bases, with 9 bases separating them. The CDR3 spells CASSLRGSSGNTIYF. The CDR3 DNA reads as TGTGCCAGCAGCTTGCGGGGTTCCTCTGGAAACACCATATATTTT.

V gene TRBV15 combines with J gene TRBJ1-2; D remains unclear. Trimming shortened V by 2 bases and J by 7 bases, and 14 bases separated the two germline ends. Per germline, CDR1 LNHNV and CDR2 YYDKDF (reference sequence). The CDR3 consists of 14 residues. CDR3 DNA: TGTGCCACCAGCAGACCCCGGGAGTGGCGTGGCTACACCTTC. Its translation: CATSRPREWRGYTF.

This clone was recorded at least ten times. The chain uses TRBV7-8 and TRBJ1-5; no definite D call. Germline-derived CDR1 and CDR2 are SGHVS and FQNEAQ. With 1 base removed from V and 5 bases from J, the gap between germline ends came to 6 bases. The length of the CDR3 is 13 residues. The CDR3 loop reads CASSLDTYQPQHF. The DNA of the CDR3 is TGTGCCAGCAGCTTAGATACATATCAGCCCCAGCATTTT.